This T cell receptor (beta chain) was sequenced during a study of T cell responses to AZD1222 COVID-19 vaccine. TCRdb's table, derived via immunoSEQ multiplex PCR, lists solely in-frame clones and lacks some. The sample has 130,000 or so clones; approximately 90% are singletons. Trimming pared 3 bases from V and 4 bases from J, leaving 15 bases between. This CDR3 is 16 amino acids long. Germline V CDR1 and CDR2: SNHLY, FYNNEI. This specimen was peripheral blood, taken on day 0 of AZD1222 vaccination. This receptor was obtained from an adult in good health. The chain uses TRBV2 and TRBJ1-4; perhaps TRBD1 as D (5 bases). CDR3 protein: CASSDLGTASNEKLFF. CDR3 DNA: TGTGCCAGCAGTGATCTCGGGACGGCGAGTAATGAAAAACTGTTTTTT.